The clone carrying this T cell receptor beta chain was seen a few times. Its antigen is not known. The sample belongs to a study of T-cell reconstitution after alpha-beta-depleted transplantation in children. Study-wide results and caveats: From surviving recipient T cells and thymic progenitors came the high day-60 TCRbeta diversity observed in some patients. From newly produced T cells came most of the T-cell counts and diversity one year after transplant.

This CDR3 is 15 amino acids long. The V and J ends lost 6 bases and 5 bases, in that order; junction bases with no gene match: 10. Germline CDR1 is SNHLY and CDR2 is FYNNEI. TCRbeta library construction was performed incorporating unique molecular identifiers. From the PCR reads, TCRdb called clonotypes with MiXCR, one entry per CDR3 protein. Altogether hundreds of thousands of distinct CDR3 sequences are present, about an eighth being singletons, with the ten largest covering about 2.2%. The source of this sequence is a male patient aged 10 to 17 who had a stem cell transplant for acute myeloid leukemia, so the T cells may come from the graft donor. The specimen was PBMCs, mostly from graft donor cells, collected 360 days after TCRalphabeta/CD19-depleted stem cell transplant. V gene TRBV2 combines with J gene TRBJ2-1, with TRBD2 identical over 7 bases. The CDR3 nucleotides are TGTGCCAGCAGACCTACTAGCGATTTTCACAATGAGCAGTTCTTC. It translates to CASRPTSDFHNEQFF. Full variable domain (missing parts from reference TRBV2 and TRBJ2-1): EPEVTQTPSHQVTQMGQEVILRCVPISNHLYFYWYRQILGQKVEFLVSFYNNEISEKSEIFDDQFSVERPDGSNFTLKIRSTKLEDSAMYFCASRPTSDFHNEQFFGPGTRLTVL.